Below are 18 T cell receptor beta chains sequenced from a single sample in a study of blood T cell repertoires in COVID-19. The data were produced by immunoSEQ multiplex PCR, yet TCRdb's version contains in-frame clones alone and is incomplete. The data hold 65,000 or so clones, with 75% to 90% observed a single time. The sequencing sample was made of peripheral blood. Source of these receptors: an elderly man with acute or convalescent COVID-19.

This chain uses TRBV13 with TRBJ2-3; 8 positions agree with TRBD2. The CDR3 loop spans 16 amino acids. Germline V gene sequence: CDR1 PRHDT, CDR2 FYEKMQ (reference sequence). The trim removed 5 bases at V and 3 bases at J, leaving 10 bases unmatched. Here the CDR3 reads CASSPYGGARTDTQYF. CDR3 DNA sequence: TGTGCCAGCAGCCCCTACGGGGGGGCCCGGACAGATACGCAGTATTTT.

The V call is TRBV18, the J call TRBJ2-3; TRBD2 is a possible D gene (5 bases). CDR1 is KGHSH, CDR2 LQKENI, per germline. The V end lost 1 base, the J end lost 1 base, and 15 bases lay between the germline ends. The CDR3 is 17 amino acids. This chain's CDR3 is CASSPLSSAGRTDTQYF. As DNA, the CDR3 is TGTGCCAGCTCACCACTCTCTTCCGCGGGCCGCACAGATACGCAGTATTTT.

The genes are TRBV21-1 and TRBJ1-1; TRBD1 was called by the table and not checked on the DNA. TRBV21-1 corresponds to a pseudogene. The length of the CDR3 is 14 residues. The CDR3 region is CASTEQGMNTEAFF. CDR3 in DNA: TGTGCCAGCACAGAACAGGGTATGAACACTGAAGCTTTCTTT.

This chain links TRBV11-2 with TRBJ2-2; TRBD2 agrees at 14 bases. Trimming removed 5 bases from V and 2 bases from J; junction bases left unmatched: 4. This CDR3 has 17 residues. The germline V gene has CDR1 SGHAT and CDR2 FQNNGV. The CDR3 region is CASSKGLAGVNTGELFF. The CDR3 nucleotides are TGTGCCAGCAGCAAGGGACTAGCGGGGGTAAACACCGGGGAGCTGTTTTTT.

This clone was observed once. The genes are TRBV2 and TRBJ2-1; TRBD1 matches 8 bases. The CDR3 contains 15 residues. In germline, CDR1 is SNHLY, CDR2 FYNNEI. J lost 1 base, V lost 5 bases, and 4 bases had no gene match. CDR3 nucleotide sequence: TGTGCCAGCAGTATTGACAGGGGATCCTACAATGAGCAGTTCTTC. It specifies CASSIDRGSYNEQFF.

V gene TRBV2 combines with J gene TRBJ2-5; no firm D call. V shed 2 bases and J shed 2 bases, with 9 bases lying between them. This CDR3 region has 14 residues. Germline assignment: CDR1 SNHLY and CDR2 FYNNEI. The CDR3 region is CASSELTVQETQYF. In DNA, the CDR3 is TGTGCCAGCAGTGAATTAACAGTACAAGAGACCCAGTACTTC.

This sequence joins TRBV30 and TRBJ1-3, with unresolved D. The CDR3 runs 16 residues. Trimming cost V 0 bases and J 1 base, with 13 bases left between them. From germline, CDR1 is GTSNPN and CDR2 SVGIG (reference sequence). In nucleotides, the CDR3 is TGTGCCTGGAGTGTCGGACTTTCCCGGTCTGGAAACACCATATATTTT. This translates into CAWSVGLSRSGNTIYF.

V gene TRBV10-3 combines with J gene TRBJ1-2, with 8 bases identical to TRBD1. CDR1 is ENHRY, CDR2 SYGVKD, per germline. Trimming at V came to 6 bases and at J to 8 bases, leaving 14 bases not matched to a gene. The CDR3 is 15 residues long. The chain's CDR3 is CAIRDGIQGVRGYTF. The CDR3 DNA is TGTGCCATCAGGGATGGGATACAGGGGGTACGAGGCTACACCTTC.

V is TRBV7-9 and J is TRBJ1-1; 9 positions match TRBD1. The V segment lost 5 bases and the J segment 7 bases; nucleotides outside the gene matches: 14. Per the germline V gene, CDR1 is SEHNR and CDR2 is FQNEAQ (reference sequence). This CDR3 has 16 residues. The CDR3 here is CASSIPGTGPLLEAFF. In nucleotides, the CDR3 is TGTGCCAGCAGCATACCCGGGACAGGGCCCCTTCTTGAAGCTTTCTTT.

The rearrangement links TRBV13 to TRBJ1-4; 11 bases are shared with TRBD1. V trimming: 5 bases; J trimming: 7 bases; junction bases outside the gene matches: 12. This CDR3 comprises 17 residues. Germline V gene lookup returns CDR1 PRHDT and CDR2 FYEKMQ (reference sequence). The CDR3 coding sequence is TGTGCCAGCAGCCCTACCCTCGGGACAGGGGGTTTTGAAAAACTGTTTTTT. Residues: CASSPTLGTGGFEKLFF. The whole variable domain, remainder taken from reference TRBV13 and TRBJ1-4, is AAGVIQSPRHLIKEKRETATLKCYPIPRHDTVYWYQQGPGQDPQFLISFYEKMQSDKGSIPDRFSAQQFSDYHSELNMSSLELGDSALYFCASSPTLGTGGFEKLFFGSGTQLSVL.

V is TRBV6-5 and J is TRBJ1-1; tentatively, D is TRBD1 (5 bases). The CDR3 has 14 residues. Germline assignment: CDR1 MNHEY and CDR2 SVGAGI. Trimming took off 10 bases at V and 5 bases at J, with 20 bases between the two ends. CDR3 residues: CATTLQGAGTEAFF. CDR3 in DNA: TGTGCCACCACCCTGCAGGGCGCAGGAACTGAAGCTTTCTTT.

V and J are TRBV13 and TRBJ1-6; no clear D. Germline-derived CDR1 and CDR2 are PRHDT and FYEKMQ (reference sequence). Trimming pared 2 bases from V and 10 bases from J, leaving 9 bases between. The CDR3 length is 13 residues. CDR3 protein: CASSLTVRSPLHF. CDR3 in DNA: TGTGCCAGCAGCTTAACGGTTCGATCACCCCTCCACTTT.

This clone has a single count. The rearrangement uses TRBV5-4 and TRBJ1-1; D remains ambiguous. Germline CDR1 reads SGHNT; CDR2 reads YYREEE (reference sequence). The germline V and J ends were trimmed by 0 bases and 5 bases, with 11 bases remaining between them. The CDR3 contains 14 residues. CDR3 coding DNA: TGTGCCAGCAGCTTGGATGGTGGCGGAACTGAAGCTTTCTTT. It is translated as CASSLDGGGTEAFF.

This chain joins TRBV19 and TRBJ2-7; 8 bases map to TRBD2. The CDR3 sequence is 17 residues long. V lost 3 bases, J lost 6 bases, and 16 bases stayed unmatched. The V gene's germline CDR1 is LNHDA and CDR2 SQIVND (reference sequence). CDR3 sequence: CASSIRGGSRKTGEQYF. The CDR3 DNA reads TGTGCCAGTAGTATCCGGGGGGGTTCTCGAAAAACTGGCGAGCAGTACTTC. Variable domain in full (rest from reference TRBV19 and TRBJ2-7): DGGITQSPKYLFRKEGQNVTLSCEQNLNHDAMYWYRQDPGQGLRLIYYSQIVNDFQKGDIAEGYSVSREKKESFPLTVTSAQKNPTAFYLCASSIRGGSRKTGEQYFGPGTRLTVT.

The J gene is TRBJ1-1, the V gene TRBV7-8; 8 bases are a match to TRBD1. Germline V CDR1 and CDR2: SGHVS, FQNEAQ. This CDR3 contains 15 residues. V lost 4 bases, J lost 13 bases, and 17 bases stayed unmatched. Here the CDR3 reads CASSSDARDRSQIFF. The DNA for the CDR3 is TGTGCCAGCAGCTCCGATGCACGGGACAGGTCCCAAATTTTCTTT. The variable domain in full, completed from reference TRBV7-8 and TRBJ1-1, reads GAGVSQSPRYKVAKRGQDVALRCDPISGHVSLFWYQQALGQGPEFLTYFQNEAQLDKSGLPSDRFFAERPEGSVSTLKIQRTQQEDSAVYLCASSSDARDRSQIFFGQGTRLTVV.

The genes are TRBV7-8 and TRBJ2-1; 8 bases agree with TRBD2. Germline V gene data show CDR1 as SGHVS and CDR2 as FQNEAQ. V shed 2 bases, J shed 2 bases, and the junction held 2 bases outside the gene matches. This CDR3 has 15 amino acids. CDR3 DNA sequence: TGTGCCAGCAGCTTATCGGGGGGGACCTACAATGAGCAGTTCTTC. It specifies CASSLSGGTYNEQFF.

This chain connects TRBV19 to TRBJ1-1; perhaps TRBD1 as D (6 bases). The V gene lost 10 bases and the J gene lost 0 bases, with 12 bases spanning the gap. Germline V gene sequence: CDR1 LNHDA, CDR2 SQIVND (reference sequence). The length of the CDR3 is 13 residues. The CDR3 region has the DNA TGTGCCACCGGACAGCTTCTGAACACTGAAGCTTTCTTT. Amino acid sequence: CATGQLLNTEAFF.

This clone was picked up a small number of times. J is TRBJ2-5 and V is TRBV24-1; TRBD1 matches at 7 bases. CDR3 length: 15 amino acids. CDR1 and CDR2 from the germline V gene are KGHDR and SFDVKD. The junction had 6 bases not matched to a gene; V was cut back by 3 bases and J by 3 bases. The CDR3 is CATSDTGQPEETQYF. DNA for the CDR3: TGTGCCACCAGTGATACGGGACAGCCCGAAGAGACCCAGTACTTC.